A single sample gave rise to the 24 T cell receptor beta chains below, sequenced in a study of chemoradiotherapy in HPV16-positive cancers. Profiled with immunoSEQ multiplex PCR; TCRdb holds only in-frame clones, not every one. The table shows roughly 12,000 clones, with less than 80% occurring only once. The sample was collected from a patient who underwent chemoradiotherapy. All receptors come from a human donor with HPV-associated anogenital cancer.

The rearrangement links TRBV5-1 to TRBJ2-6; weak D call: TRBD2 (6 bases). From germline, CDR1 is SGHRS and CDR2 YFSETQ. The CDR3 is 18 amino acids. V was trimmed by 2 bases and J by 0 bases, leaving 15 bases between them. CDR3 nucleotide sequence: TGCGCCAGCAGCTTCTTTGGCAGGGACTTCTCTGGGGCCAACGTCCTGACTTTC. Translation: CASSFFGRDFSGANVLTF.

This chain connects TRBV6-1 to TRBJ2-6; D gene ambiguous. Trimming shortened V by 1 base and J by 0 bases, and 4 bases separated the two germline ends. Germline assignment: CDR1 MNHNS and CDR2 SASEGT. This CDR3 is built from 15 residues. The CDR3 is CASSEDNSGANVLTF. The CDR3, as DNA: TGTGCCAGCAGTGAAGACAACTCTGGGGCCAACGTCCTGACTTTC.

This clone is medium-sized by share. The chain recombines TRBV5-1 with TRBJ2-1; 7 bases line up with TRBD2. The CDR3 has 16 amino acids. Germline CDR1 is SGHRS and CDR2 is YFSETQ. The V segment lost 0 bases and the J segment 6 bases; nucleotides outside the gene matches: 9. The CDR3 nucleotides are TGCGCCAGCAGCTTGGTGGGCGAGGGAGGGGCCAATGAGCAGTTCTTC. It codes for CASSLVGEGGANEQFF.

V gene TRBV5-4 combines with J gene TRBJ2-1; possible D gene TRBD1, 5 bases. The ends were cut back, 2 bases at V and 4 bases at J, with 13 bases in the middle. The CDR3 length is 15 residues. Germline lookup yields CDR1 SGHNT and CDR2 YYREEE (reference sequence). The CDR3 region has the DNA TGTGCCAGCAGCTTCGCCCAGGGTCCGTACAATGAGCAGTTCTTC. Translation: CASSFAQGPYNEQFF. Using reference TRBV5-4 and TRBJ2-1 for the parts outside the CDR3, the full variable domain is ETGVTQSPTHLIKTRGQQVTLRCSSQSGHNTVSWYQQALGQGPQFIFQYYREEENGRGNFPPRFSGLQFPNYSSELNVNALELDDSALYLCASSFAQGPYNEQFFGPGTRLTVL.

The V call is TRBV4-1, the J call TRBJ2-5; 8 nucleotides align to TRBD1. The CDR3 has 17 residues. Trimming took 4 bases from V and 4 from J; bases not matched to a gene: 14. CDR1 and CDR2 from the germline V gene are MGHRA and YSYEKL. CDR3 loop: CASSRRTGWERGETQYF. CDR3 nucleotide sequence: TGCGCCAGCAGCCGAAGGACAGGGTGGGAGCGTGGAGAGACCCAGTACTTC.

This chain connects TRBV4-3 to TRBJ2-1; the D gene is possibly TRBD1 (6 bases). V shed 1 base and J shed 8 bases, with 9 bases lying between them. The CDR3 is 13 residues long. In germline, CDR1 is LGHNA, CDR2 YSLEER. The CDR3 spells CASSQGQDYEQFF. In nucleotides, the CDR3 is TGCGCCAGCAGCCAAGGACAGGACTATGAGCAGTTCTTC.

This sequence joins TRBV4-1 and TRBJ1-2, with no clear D. This CDR3 is built from 13 residues. Germline CDR1 is MGHRA and CDR2 is YSYEKL. V was pared by 0 bases and J by 4 bases, with 6 bases between. DNA of the CDR3: TGCGCCAGCAGCCAAGAGGCTGGCTATGGCTACACCTTC. This translates into CASSQEAGYGYTF.

To note about this clone: Because the CDR3's place on the DNA is in doubt, the DNA is left out and the CDR3 is given as listed by TCRdb. This sequence joins TRBV7-9 and TRBJ2-1; TRBD2, the table's D call, lacks a check against the DNA. Termini included, the CDR3 measures 16 amino acids. Germline lookup yields CDR1 SEHNR and CDR2 FQNEAQ (reference sequence). This CDR3 is CASSWGPGTSGRDRFF.

The chain uses TRBV7-2 and TRBJ2-1; D not certain. CDR1 and CDR2 from the germline V gene are SGHTA and FQGNSA. The CDR3 is made up of 15 amino acids. Trimming shortened V by 1 base and J by 0 bases, and 7 bases separated the two germline ends. The CDR3 nucleotides read TGTGCCAGCAGCTTAGACTTAAGCTCCTACAATGAGCAGTTCTTC. Translation gives CASSLDLSSYNEQFF.

V and J are TRBV7-9 and TRBJ1-6; D is possibly TRBD1 (5 bases). The V end was cut by 4 bases, the J end by 9 bases, with 10 bases between. The CDR3 has 13 residues. In germline, CDR1 is SEHNR, CDR2 FQNEAQ (reference sequence). The DNA of the CDR3 is TGTGCCAGCAGCTGGGACCTGGGTTCACCCCTCCACTTT. Its protein is CASSWDLGSPLHF.

The chain links TRBV11-2 to TRBJ1-2; D may be TRBD1 (6 bases). The length of the CDR3 is 12 residues. With 4 bases removed from V and 8 bases from J, the gap between germline ends came to 11 bases. From germline, CDR1 is SGHAT and CDR2 FQNNGV. As DNA, the CDR3 is TGTGCCAGCAGCTCAACAGGGAGAGGCTACACCTTC. Its protein is CASSSTGRGYTF.

The gene calls are TRBV5-1 and TRBJ2-1; tentative D call: TRBD1 (6 bases). The V end was cut by 0 bases, the J end by 10 bases, with 14 bases between. Germline CDR1 and CDR2: SGHRS and YFSETQ. This CDR3 region has 14 residues. The CDR3 DNA reads TGCGCCAGCAGCTTGGGGACAGCCACGGGGGAGCAGTTCTTC. It is translated as CASSLGTATGEQFF.

The chain links TRBV11-3 to TRBJ2-3; 11 positions match TRBD2. The CDR3 extends over 14 amino acids. V lost 5 bases to trimming and J lost 7 bases; unmatched junction nucleotides: 5. Germline CDR1 is SGHNT and CDR2 is YENEEA. CDR3 bases: TGTGCCAGCAGCCCGGGGACTAGCGGCCATACGCAGTATTTT. Its protein product is CASSPGTSGHTQYF. The variable domain in full, completed from reference TRBV11-3 and TRBJ2-3, reads EAGVVQSPRYKIIEKKQPVAFWCNPISGHNTLYWYLQNLGQGPELLIRYENEEAVDDSQLPKDRFSAERLKGVDSTLKIQPAELGDSAVYLCASSPGTSGHTQYFGPGTRLTVL.

The rearrangement uses TRBV28 and TRBJ1-5; D is unclear. CDR3 length: 15 amino acids. Looked up from germline, CDR1 is MDHEN and CDR2 is SYDVKM. V was shortened by 3 bases and J by 0 bases, with 9 bases between the two germline ends. In nucleotides, the CDR3 is TGTGCCAGCAGTTTTCAAGGATTTAGCAATCAGCCCCAGCATTTT. Its translation: CASSFQGFSNQPQHF.

This sequence joins TRBV6-5 and TRBJ2-7; 10 bases agree with TRBD2. The CDR3 spans 15 residues. J gave up 2 bases and V 7 bases, and 8 bases lay outside the gene matches. Germline-derived CDR1 and CDR2 are MNHEY and SVGAGI. Written as DNA, the CDR3 is TGTGCCAGCATGTATACAGGACTAGCGGCCTACGAGCAGTACTTC. Its translation is CASMYTGLAAYEQYF.

This chain uses TRBV5-5 with TRBJ1-4; no clear D gene. Germline loops: CDR1 SGHKS, CDR2 YYEKEE (reference sequence). CDR3 size: 12 residues. Trimming removed 2 bases at V and 7 bases at J, with 6 bases between. The CDR3 protein is CASSFGTEKLFF. The CDR3, as DNA: TGTGCCAGCAGCTTTGGCACTGAAAAACTGTTTTTT.

The genes are TRBV20-1 and TRBJ2-2; D is unresolved. Trimming took 6 bases from V and 2 from J, leaving 4 bases between them. This CDR3 has 11 residues. Germline V gene data show CDR1 as DFQATT and CDR2 as SNEGSKA (reference sequence). CDR3 sequence: CSAGNTGELFF. The CDR3 nucleotides are TGCAGTGCGGGAAACACCGGGGAGCTGTTTTTT.

A few counts support this clone. This CDR3 reads CASSYGPNTEAFF. The CDR3, as DNA: TGTGCCAGCAGTTACGGTCCGAACACTGAAGCTTTCTTT. The rearrangement links TRBV6-6 to TRBJ1-1; D remains ambiguous. The CDR3 runs to 13 residues. With 2 bases removed from V and 1 base from J, the gap between germline ends came to 5 bases. From germline, CDR1 is MNHNY and CDR2 SVGAGI (reference sequence).

This CDR3 is CASSVAHGLYGYTF. As DNA, the CDR3 is TGTGCCAGCAGCGTAGCTCACGGACTCTATGGCTACACCTTC. This chain joins TRBV9 and TRBJ1-2; D is uncertain. Germline V gene data show CDR1 as SGDLS and CDR2 as YYNGEE. With 0 bases removed from V and 4 bases from J, the gap between germline ends came to 10 bases. The CDR3 runs 14 residues.

The chain couples TRBV6-1 to TRBJ2-2; no definite D call. Trimming pared 0 bases from V and 4 bases from J, leaving 6 bases between. CDR1 MNHNS and CDR2 SASEGT come from the germline V gene. This CDR3 is built from 14 residues. This CDR3 reads CASSEARGTGELFF. In DNA, the CDR3 is TGTGCCAGCAGTGAAGCTAGAGGCACCGGGGAGCTGTTTTTT.

The chain combines TRBV5-4 with TRBJ1-1, with no clear D. CDR3 length equals 14 residues. Germline V gene sequence: CDR1 SGHNT, CDR2 YYREEE (reference sequence). Between the trimmed V and J ends, which lost 0 bases and 7 bases, there was a span of 13 bases. The CDR3, as DNA: TGTGCCAGCAGCTTGGTTGGGAATCAGAATGAAGCTTTCTTT. This encodes CASSLVGNQNEAFF.

This clone was seen only a few times. The chain employs TRBV6-1 and TRBJ2-3, with TRBD2 matching 8 bases. The ends lost 2 bases at V and 3 bases at J; junction bases unmatched: 4. CDR3 size: 15 residues. Germline CDR1 reads MNHNS; CDR2 reads SASEGT. The CDR3 DNA sequence: TGTGCCAGCAGTGAATCAACGGGAGGGACAGATACGCAGTATTTT. Its translation: CASSESTGGTDTQYF.

A few counts support this clone. The J gene is TRBJ1-2, the V gene TRBV7-2; D might be TRBD1 (5 bases). Germline V lookup: CDR1 SGHTA, CDR2 FQGNSA. V was shortened by 0 bases and J by 7 bases, with 9 bases between the two germline ends. The CDR3 sequence is 13 residues long. In DNA, the CDR3 is TGTGCCAGCAGCTTAGCAGGGGTCGGTGGCTACACCTTC. Its translation: CASSLAGVGGYTF.

This chain links TRBV18 with TRBJ2-1; D is unresolved. Trimming cost V 3 bases and J 10 bases, with 22 bases left between them. Germline values: CDR1 KGHSH, CDR2 LQKENI. The CDR3 has 16 amino acids. The CDR3 coding sequence is TGTGCCAGCTCACCGACCTCTCTGGGCACCCTTGGGGAGCAGTTCTTC. It codes for CASSPTSLGTLGEQFF.